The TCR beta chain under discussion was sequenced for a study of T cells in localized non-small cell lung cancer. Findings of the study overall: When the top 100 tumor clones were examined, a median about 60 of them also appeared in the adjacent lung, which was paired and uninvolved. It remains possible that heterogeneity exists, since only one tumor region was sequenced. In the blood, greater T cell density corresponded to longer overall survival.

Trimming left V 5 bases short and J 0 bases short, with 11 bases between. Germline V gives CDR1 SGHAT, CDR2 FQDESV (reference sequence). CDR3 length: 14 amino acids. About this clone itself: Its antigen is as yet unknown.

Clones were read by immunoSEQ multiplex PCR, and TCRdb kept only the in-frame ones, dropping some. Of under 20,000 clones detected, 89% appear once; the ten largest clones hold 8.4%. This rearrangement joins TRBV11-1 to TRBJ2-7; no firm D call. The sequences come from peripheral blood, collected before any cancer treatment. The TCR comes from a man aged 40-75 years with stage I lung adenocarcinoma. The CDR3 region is CASSSEVYSYEQYF. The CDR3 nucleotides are TGTGCCAGCAGCAGCGAGGTTTACTCCTACGAGCAGTACTTC.